This T cell receptor (beta chain) stems from a study of Graves' ophthalmopathy and Graves' hyperthyroidism. The sequenced template was RNA, covering the TCR beta CDR3 region. First-round RT-PCR used HTBI primers; second-round multiplex PCR followed. One entry per CDR3 protein, called by TCRdb with MiXCR from the multiplex PCR reads. The sample contains about 390,000 distinct CDR3 sequences, about a sixth of which appear only once. This clonotype has ten or more counts. This TCR was recovered from an adult woman with stable Graves' hyperthyroidism. The specimen was peripheral blood.

CDR3 residues: CASSYSAGEGTGELFF. The CDR3 nucleotides read TGTGCCAGCAGTTACTCAGCGGGAGAAGGCACCGGGGAGCTGTTTTTT. The chain joins TRBV6-5 to TRBJ2-2; 8 bases fit TRBD2. V lost 0 bases and J lost 4; bases outside the gene matches: 4. The CDR3 contains 16 residues. Germline lookup yields CDR1 MNHEY and CDR2 SVGAGI.